This is a list of T cell receptor beta chains from one sample in a study of T cell repertoires in cytomegalovirus infection. TCRdb re-derived calls from the reads in MiXCR, one entry per CDR3 protein. This table has 700,000 to 850,000 distinct CDR3 sequences, approximately 30% appearing once. No antigens are known for them. The input for sequencing was cultured CD8+ T cells from PBMCs, taken from culture after CMV antigen stimulation. The receptor source for this set is a human donor in good health (CMV status not recorded). Some clones in this sample may be carry-over from other donors' samples. Both conserved end residues are part of each CDR3. Each record gives: CDR3 protein, CDR3 DNA, V gene, D gene, J gene, clone size. D genes are given only for firm matches. Size is omitted from some rows. Given values are once, few, many or a class for expanded clones.

CASNVVEDSPLHF TGTGCCAGCAATGTCGTGGAGGATTCACCCCTCCACTTT TRBV28 . TRBJ1-6 few
CASSQEVGYEQYF TGCGCCAGCAGCCAAGAGGTTGGCTACGAGCAGTACTTC TRBV4-1 . TRBJ2-7 few
CANIQTGEETQYF TGTGCCAACATCCAGACAGGGGAAGAGACCCAGTACTTC TRBV7-6 TRBD1 TRBJ2-5 .
CASSLSWGGFNYGYTF TGTGCCAGCAGCCTATCATGGGGGGGTTTTAACTATGGCTACACCTTC TRBV27 . TRBJ1-2 .
CASSLAWQPEVETQYF TGTGCCAGCAGCTTAGCGTGGCAGCCGGAGGTGGAGACCCAGTACTTC TRBV7-9 . TRBJ2-5 many
CASSPRRDWEHYGYTF TGTGCCAGTAGTCCTCGGAGGGATTGGGAGCACTATGGCTACACCTTC TRBV19 . TRBJ1-2 few
CSVEDGLEAFF TGCAGCGTTGAAGATGGTCTTGAAGCTTTCTTT TRBV29-1 . TRBJ1-1 .
CASSFGSGGAGELFF TGTGCCAGCAGCTTCGGTAGCGGGGGGGCCGGGGAGCTGTTTTTT TRBV7-3 TRBD2 TRBJ2-2 .
CASLGVRGREKLFF TGTGCCAGCCTTGGAGTCAGGGGGAGGGAAAAACTGTTTTTT TRBV2 TRBD1 TRBJ1-4 .
CASSGESDEKLFF TGTGCCAGCAGCGGAGAATCGGATGAAAAACTGTTTTTT TRBV25-1 . TRBJ1-4 .
CASSIWTDNEQFF TGTGCCAGCAGCATCTGGACGGACAATGAGCAGTTCTTC TRBV7-9 . TRBJ2-1 many
CASSVGGRGRETQYF TGTGCCAGCAGCGTAGGGGGTAGGGGGAGGGAGACCCAGTACTTC TRBV9 . TRBJ2-5 .
CSATTSGGVYEQYF TGCAGTGCCACGACTAGTGGGGGGGTCTACGAGCAGTACTTC TRBV20-1 TRBD2 TRBJ2-7 few
CASSSGTGSAGELFF TGTGCCAGCAGTTCCGGGACAGGGTCGGCCGGGGAGCTGTTTTTT TRBV6-2/TRBV6-3 TRBD1 TRBJ2-2 .
CASSERRQATNEKLFF TGTGCCAGCAGTGAACGCAGACAAGCAACTAATGAAAAACTGTTTTTT TRBV2 . TRBJ1-4 .
CSATYRARGRGYTF TGCAGTGCAACATACAGGGCTCGGGGGAGGGGCTACACCTTC TRBV20-1 . TRBJ1-2 .
CASSAVHMAPTDNEQFF TGTGCCAGCAGCGCCGTCCACATGGCCCCTACGGACAATGAGCAGTTCTTC TRBV7-9 . TRBJ2-1 .
CASSVTAYNEQFF TGTGCCAGCAGTGTGACAGCCTACAATGAGCAGTTCTTC TRBV6-5 . TRBJ2-1 .
CASSSRDFTDTQYF TGTGCCAGCAGCTCCCGGGACTTCACAGATACGCAGTATTTT TRBV7-2 . TRBJ2-3 many
CSVEEADRGTNPFEQYF TGCAGCGTTGAAGAAGCGGACAGGGGAACCAACCCTTTCGAGCAGTACTTC TRBV29-1 TRBD1 TRBJ2-7 .
CASSLFRTAYGYTF TGTGCCAGCAGTCTCTTTAGGACAGCCTATGGCTACACCTTC TRBV6-1 . TRBJ1-2 few
CASRRTGNEQYF TGTGCCAGCAGGAGGACAGGGAACGAGCAGTACTTC TRBV6-6 TRBD1 TRBJ2-7 .
CASSRTGTGEKLFF TGTGCCAGCAGCCGGACAGGGACGGGTGAAAAACTGTTTTTT TRBV5-4 TRBD1 TRBJ1-4 .
CASSQLAGEDNNEQFF TGTGCCAGCAGTCAACTAGCGGGGGAGGATAACAATGAGCAGTTCTTC TRBV28 TRBD2 TRBJ2-1 once
CASSTRKGGWNEQFF TGTGCCAGCAGTACTCGGAAGGGCGGGTGGAATGAGCAGTTCTTC TRBV27 . TRBJ2-1 .
CASSDPSGITDTQYF TGTGCCAGCAGTGATCCTAGCGGCATCACAGATACGCAGTATTTT TRBV2 TRBD2 TRBJ2-3 .
CAIRDRGQENNSPLHF TGTGCCATCAGGGACCGAGGACAAGAAAATAATTCACCCCTCCACTTT TRBV10-3 . TRBJ1-6 .
CATHRMGDGYTF TGTGCCACCCACCGAATGGGGGACGGCTACACCTTC TRBV27 . TRBJ1-2 .
CASSYSRFNQPQHF TGTGCCAGCAGTTACTCGAGGTTCAATCAGCCCCAGCATTTT TRBV6-8 . TRBJ1-5 .
CASSYSGGGGYTF TGTGCCAGCAGTTACTCGGGGGGCGGAGGCTACACCTTC TRBV6-5 . TRBJ1-2 many
CASSLAAPGEQYF TGTGCCAGCAGTTTGGCGGCTCCTGGCGAGCAGTACTTC TRBV27 . TRBJ2-7 few